The 16 T cell receptor beta chains given below trace back to one sample, sequenced in a study of blood T cell repertoires in COVID-19. Clones were read by immunoSEQ multiplex PCR, and TCRdb kept only the in-frame ones, dropping some. The sample holds about 240,000 clones; 82% are singletons and the top ten take about 4.4%. The material sequenced was peripheral blood. Source of these receptors: a woman in her sixties or seventies with acute or convalescent COVID-19.

The chain combines TRBV7-2 with TRBJ1-6, with D perhaps matching TRBD1 (6 bases). With 1 base removed from V and 5 bases from J, the gap between germline ends came to 12 bases. CDR3 length: 16 residues. Germline assignment: CDR1 SGHTA and CDR2 FQGNSA. The CDR3 loop reads CASSLVLGADNSPLHF. CDR3 bases: TGTGCCAGCAGCTTAGTGTTGGGGGCGGATAATTCACCCCTCCACTTT.

The genes are TRBV5-1 and TRBJ1-3; 7 bases line up with TRBD1. The CDR3 contains 13 residues. V lost 4 bases, J lost 4 bases, and 2 bases stayed unmatched. Germline V gene data show CDR1 as SGHRS and CDR2 as YFSETQ. The CDR3 protein is CASSGGQGNTIYF. The CDR3, as DNA: TGCGCCAGCAGCGGGGGACAGGGAAACACCATATATTTT.

The gene calls are TRBV11-3 and TRBJ2-2; the D gene is possibly TRBD1 (6 bases). Germline V gene sequence: CDR1 SGHNT, CDR2 YENEEA. The V gene lost 3 bases and the J gene lost 0 bases, with 11 bases spanning the gap. The CDR3 spans 16 residues. The CDR3 loop reads CASSFDRSSNTGELFF. CDR3 in DNA: TGTGCCAGCAGCTTTGACAGGAGTTCGAACACCGGGGAGCTGTTTTTT.

The genes are TRBV20-1 and TRBJ1-1, with D hard to call. Looked up from germline, CDR1 is DFQATT and CDR2 is SNEGSKA (reference sequence). V shed 3 bases and J shed 1 base, with 15 bases lying between them. CDR3 length: 15 amino acids. The CDR3 region has the DNA TGCAGTGCTAGTAACGGCGGAGGAGGGAACACTGAAGCTTTCTTT. Protein sequence: CSASNGGGGNTEAFF.

For the CDR3, the DNA is TGTGCCAGTACCCTCGGGGCAGGGGTGGTTCAGCCCCAGCATTTT. Encoded protein: CASTLGAGVVQPQHF. This chain links TRBV19 with TRBJ1-5, with D perhaps TRBD1 (6 bases). Per the germline V gene, CDR1 is LNHDA and CDR2 is SQIVND (reference sequence). The CDR3 contains 15 residues. Trimming cost V 7 bases and J 6 bases, with 19 bases left between them. Together with reference TRBV19 and TRBJ1-5, the CDR3 gives the full variable domain: DGGITQSPKYLFRKEGQNVTLSCEQNLNHDAMYWYRQDPGQGLRLIYYSQIVNDFQKGDIAEGYSVSREKKESFPLTVTSAQKNPTAFYLCASTLGAGVVQPQHFGDGTRLSIL.

J is TRBJ1-2 and V is TRBV3-1 (or the pseudogene TRBV3-2); 8 bases match TRBD1. CDR1 is LGHDT and CDR2 is YNNKEL in the germline V gene (reference sequence). The junction had 9 bases not matched to a gene; V was cut back by 1 base and J by 8 bases. The CDR3 spans 15 residues. The CDR3 here is CASSQGRDRSTGYTF. The CDR3 nucleotides are TGTGCCAGCAGCCAAGGGAGGGACAGGAGCACGGGCTACACCTTC.

This clone was detected only a few times. This chain connects TRBV28 to TRBJ2-7, with TRBD1 as a possible D gene (5 bases). The germline V gene has CDR1 MDHEN and CDR2 SYDVKM. V gave up 2 bases and J gave up 4 bases, with 12 bases separating them. This CDR3 comprises 14 residues. CDR3 region: CASSLVAGRYEQYF. The CDR3 nucleotides read TGTGCCAGCAGTTTAGTGGCAGGGCGGTACGAGCAGTACTTC.

A few counts support this clone. The chain combines TRBV28 with TRBJ2-1; TRBD2 agrees at 7 bases. This CDR3 comprises 16 residues. Germline CDR1 is MDHEN and CDR2 is SYDVKM. The trim removed 6 bases at V and 0 bases at J, leaving 8 bases unmatched. The CDR3: CASSSGGVSSYNEQFF. The CDR3 bases are TGTGCCAGCAGCTCTGGGGGGGTGAGCTCCTACAATGAGCAGTTCTTC.

This clone was detected once. The J gene is TRBJ1-5, the V gene TRBV4-3; TRBD1 is a possible D gene (6 bases). This CDR3 is 15 amino acids long. The V end lost 0 bases, the J end lost 7 bases, and 13 bases lay between the germline ends. In germline, CDR1 is LGHNA, CDR2 YSLEER. The CDR3 bases are TGCGCCAGCAGCCAAGATCACGGGGGGCGACAGCCCCAGCATTTT. Residues: CASSQDHGGRQPQHF.

This chain connects TRBV27 to TRBJ1-2; weak D call: TRBD1 (5 bases). The CDR3 is 14 amino acids. CDR1 is MNHEY and CDR2 is SMNVEV in the germline V gene (reference sequence). Trimming cost V 2 bases and J 8 bases, with 15 bases left between them. The CDR3 sequence is CASSLGLGTYGYTF. The CDR3 bases are TGTGCCAGCAGTTTAGGTCTAGGGACTTACGGCTACACCTTC.

The chain uses TRBV21-1 and TRBJ1-2. TRBV21-1 is labeled a pseudogene. The CDR3 extends over 12 amino acids. CDR3 protein: CASSKGEGGYTF. The CDR3 DNA is TGTGCCAGCAGCAAAGGTGAGGGAGGCTACACCTTC.

V gene TRBV30 combines with J gene TRBJ2-1; 8 bases map to TRBD2. The germline gives CDR1 GTSNPN, CDR2 SVGIG (reference sequence). V gave up 1 base and J gave up 12 bases; unmatched junction bases: 8. CDR3 length equals 13 residues. The CDR3, as DNA: TGTGCCTGGAGTGGACTAGCGAGAACAGGGCAGTTCTTC. It yields the protein CAWSGLARTGQFF.

V is TRBV12-3 or TRBV12-4 and J is TRBJ1-4; D is undetermined. Trimming took off 2 bases at V and 7 bases at J, with 8 bases between the two ends. CDR3 length: 13 residues. CDR3 region: CASSLTGGEKLFF. CDR3 nucleotides: TGTGCCAGCAGTTTAACGGGAGGTGAAAAACTGTTTTTT.

The chain is built from TRBV12-3 or TRBV12-4 and TRBJ1-1; D call uncertain. CDR3 size: 13 residues. Trimming stripped 6 bases from V and 1 base from J, with 9 bases between. The DNA for the CDR3 is TGTGCCAGCAGGTATACACGGAACACTGAAGCTTTCTTT. Protein sequence: CASRYTRNTEAFF.

The rearrangement uses TRBV7-2 and TRBJ1-6, with 10 nucleotides matching TRBD1. J was trimmed by 10 bases and V by 5 bases; bases with no gene match: 8. The CDR3 has 15 residues. Germline V CDR1 and CDR2: SGHTA, FQGNSA. CDR3 region: CASSVGTGVGSPLHF. CDR3 DNA sequence: TGTGCCAGCAGCGTTGGGACAGGGGTGGGATCACCCCTCCACTTT.

This clone was seen a few times. V gene TRBV5-1 combines with J gene TRBJ1-2; 7 nucleotides match TRBD1. From germline, CDR1 is SGHRS and CDR2 YFSETQ. This CDR3 spans 14 amino acids. Germline trimming cut 0 bases from V and 5 bases from J; bases unmatched to any gene: 4. The CDR3 here is CASSLDATGYGYTF. CDR3 bases: TGCGCCAGCAGCTTGGACGCGACAGGGTATGGCTACACCTTC.